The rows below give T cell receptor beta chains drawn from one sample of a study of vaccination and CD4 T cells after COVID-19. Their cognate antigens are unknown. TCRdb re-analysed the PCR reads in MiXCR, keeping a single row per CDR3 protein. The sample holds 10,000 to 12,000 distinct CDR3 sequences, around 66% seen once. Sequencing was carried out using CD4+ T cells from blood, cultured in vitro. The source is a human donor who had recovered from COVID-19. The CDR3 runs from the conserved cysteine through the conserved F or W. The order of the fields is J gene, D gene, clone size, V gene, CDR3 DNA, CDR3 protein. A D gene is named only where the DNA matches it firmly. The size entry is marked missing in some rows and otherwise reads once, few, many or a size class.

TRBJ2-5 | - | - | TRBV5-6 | TGTGCCAGCAGCTTATCGGGCCTGACCGCTAAAGAGACCCAGTACTTC | CASSLSGLTAKETQYF
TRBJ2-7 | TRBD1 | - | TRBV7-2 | TGTGCCAGCAGCTCCGCCGGGACAGATTCCTACGAGCAGTACTTC | CASSSAGTDSYEQYF
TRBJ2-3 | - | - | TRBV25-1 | TGTGCCAGCAGTGAATCGTACCGCACAGATACGCAGTATTTT | CASSESYRTDTQYF
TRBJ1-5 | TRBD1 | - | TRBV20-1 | TGCAGTGCCGTGGGACAGACAGTTAGCAATCAGCCCCAGCATTTT | CSAVGQTVSNQPQHF
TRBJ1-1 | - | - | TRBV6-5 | TGTGCCAGCAGTTACTCAGTGAACACTGAAGCTTTCTTT | CASSYSVNTEAFF
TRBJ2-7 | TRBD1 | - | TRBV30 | TGTGCCTGGAACGGACAGGGGACCGGCACCTACGAGCAGTACTTC | CAWNGQGTGTYEQYF
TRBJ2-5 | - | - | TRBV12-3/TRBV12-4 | TGTGCCAGCAGTTTGGGCAGGACGGGGGAGACCCAGTACTTC | CASSLGRTGETQYF
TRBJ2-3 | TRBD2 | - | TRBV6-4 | TGTGCCAGCAGTGACCGGGACTACCTGACGCAGTATTTT | CASSDRDYLTQYF
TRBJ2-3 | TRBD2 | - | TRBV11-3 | TGTGCCAGCAGCTTAGCGTTTAGCGGGAGTCCGAATACGCAGTATTTT | CASSLAFSGSPNTQYF
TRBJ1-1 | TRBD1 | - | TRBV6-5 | TGTGCCAGCAGTTACCTCGGGACAGGGGAGACTGAAGCTTTCTTT | CASSYLGTGETEAFF
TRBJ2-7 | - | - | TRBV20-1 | TGCAGTGCTAGGGCAGGCCCTCGGGACGAGCAGTACTTC | CSARAGPRDEQYF
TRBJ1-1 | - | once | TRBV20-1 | TGCAGTGCCAATCGGGGGGCGGTCCCTGAAGCTTTCTTT | CSANRGAVPEAFF
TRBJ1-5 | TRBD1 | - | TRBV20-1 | TGCAGTGCTAGAGATGGGACAGGGGGAGGCCAGCCCCAGCATTTT | CSARDGTGGGQPQHF
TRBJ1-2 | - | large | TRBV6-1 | TGTGCCAGCGGGGCTTCACAGGCTCCTTATGGCTACACCTTC | CASGASQAPYGYTF
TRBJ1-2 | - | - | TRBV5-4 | TGTGCCAGCAGTTCTCCCGCAGGGGACGTCTATGGCTACACCTTC | CASSSPAGDVYGYTF
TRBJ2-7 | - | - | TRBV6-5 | TGTGCCAGCAGTTACCTTACCAGTGCCGAGCAGTACTTC | CASSYLTSAEQYF
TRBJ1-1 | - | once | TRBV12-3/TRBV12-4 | TGTGCCAACAGTTTGAGGGGGGTTGAGGGCGGAGGAGAAACTGAAGCTTTCTTT | CANSLRGVEGGGETEAFF
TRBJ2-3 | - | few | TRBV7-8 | TGTGCCAGCAGCTACCTAGGGGGGCCCACAGATACGCAGTATTTT | CASSYLGGPTDTQYF
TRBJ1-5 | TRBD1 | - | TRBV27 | TGTGCCAGCAGTTTAGGTCCAGGACAGGGCAGGCAGCCCCAGCATTTT | CASSLGPGQGRQPQHF
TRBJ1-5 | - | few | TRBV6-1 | TGTGCCAGCAGCCGTGGACAGCATAGCAATCAGCCCCAGCATTTT | CASSRGQHSNQPQHF
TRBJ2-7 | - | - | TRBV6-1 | TGTGCCAGCAGTATGAAGAGGTACGAGCAGTACTTC | CASSMKRYEQYF
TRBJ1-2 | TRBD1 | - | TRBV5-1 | TGCGCCAGCAGCTTGAGAGCAGGGGGCAGGGACTATGGCTACACCTTC | CASSLRAGGRDYGYTF
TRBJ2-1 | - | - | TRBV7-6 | TGTGCCAGCAGCTTAGAATTTCGGGGGTACAATGAGCAGTTCTTC | CASSLEFRGYNEQFF
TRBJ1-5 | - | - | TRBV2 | TGTGCCAGCAGCGAAAACGTGGGCAATCAGCCCCAGCATTTT | CASSENVGNQPQHF
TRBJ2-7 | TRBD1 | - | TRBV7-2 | TGTGCCAGCAGCTTAGGGACAGGCTCCTACGAGCAGTACTTC | CASSLGTGSYEQYF
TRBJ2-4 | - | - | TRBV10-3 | TGTGCCATCAGTGAGTCCGCAGGGGAAGCCAAAAACATTCAGTACTTC | CAISESAGEAKNIQYF
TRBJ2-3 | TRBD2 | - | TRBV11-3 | TGTGCCAGCAGCCCCCAAGCGGGGGGTAGCACAGATACGCAGTATTTT | CASSPQAGGSTDTQYF
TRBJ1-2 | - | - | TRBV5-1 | TGCGCCAGCAGCTTCCAGGGGAACTATGGCTACACCTTC | CASSFQGNYGYTF
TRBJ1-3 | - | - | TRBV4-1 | TGCGCCAGCAGCCAACCCGGGACATATGGAAACACCATATATTTT | CASSQPGTYGNTIYF
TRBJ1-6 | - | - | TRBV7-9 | TGTGCCAGCAGCTTAGGGCTGGGCAATTCACCCCTCCACTTT | CASSLGLGNSPLHF
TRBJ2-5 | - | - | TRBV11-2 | TGTGCCAGCAGCTTAGGTCAGCGGGCGGGAGAGACCCAGTACTTC | CASSLGQRAGETQYF
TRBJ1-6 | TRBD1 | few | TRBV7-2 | TGTGCCAGCAGCTTAGCGCTGGCAGGGGGCACTTCTTCACCCCTCCACTTT | CASSLALAGGTSSPLHF
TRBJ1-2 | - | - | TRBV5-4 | TGTGCCAGCAGCCCGGGGGGGGGCAATGAAGATGGCTACACCTTC | CASSPGGGNEDGYTF
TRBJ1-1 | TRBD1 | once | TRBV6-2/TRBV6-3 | TGTGCCAGCTTAAATTTCCGGGACAGGGGCACTGAAGCTTTCTTT | CASLNFRDRGTEAFF
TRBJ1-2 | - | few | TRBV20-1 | TGCAGTGCTAGAGAAGCAGGGAGGACAGGCTACACCTTC | CSAREAGRTGYTF
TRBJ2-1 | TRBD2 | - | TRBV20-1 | TGCAGTGCCTCCCCTCTGGCGGGGGTCGAGCATGAGCAGTTCTTC | CSASPLAGVEHEQFF
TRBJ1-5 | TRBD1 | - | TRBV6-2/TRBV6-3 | TGTGCCAGCAGTCAGGGGGTAGGGCAGCCCCAGCATTTT | CASSQGVGQPQHF
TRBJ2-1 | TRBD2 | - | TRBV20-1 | TGCAGTGCCCAGGGACTAGCGGGGCCAAAAGGGAATGAGCAGTTCTTC | CSAQGLAGPKGNEQFF
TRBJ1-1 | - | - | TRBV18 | TGTGCCAGCTCATCCCAGGTTACAGTGAACACTGAAGCTTTCTTT | CASSSQVTVNTEAFF
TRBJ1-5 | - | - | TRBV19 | TGTGCCAGTAGTATGGCAGACCAGCCCCAGCATTTT | CASSMADQPQHF
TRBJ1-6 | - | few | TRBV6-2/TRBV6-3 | TGTGCCAGCAGGCCAAACAGGGACGGCGCCTATAATTCACCCCTCCACTTT | CASRPNRDGAYNSPLHF
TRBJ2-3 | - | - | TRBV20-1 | TGCAGTGCTAGTGGGGCAAGCACAGATACGCAGTATTTT | CSASGASTDTQYF
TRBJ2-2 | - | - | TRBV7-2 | TGTGCCAGCAGTGACCCGGGCAGCCATACGAACACCGGGGAGCTGTTTTTT | CASSDPGSHTNTGELFF
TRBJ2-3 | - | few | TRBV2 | TGTGCCAGCGGAGATAGGGCCTTGACAGATACGCAGTATTTT | CASGDRALTDTQYF
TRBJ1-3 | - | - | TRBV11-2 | TGTGCCAGCAGCTTATCAGGGGCTGGAAACACCATATATTTT | CASSLSGAGNTIYF
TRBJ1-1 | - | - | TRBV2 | TGTGCCAGCAGGGCGGACAGATCGAACACTGAAGCTTTCTTT | CASRADRSNTEAFF
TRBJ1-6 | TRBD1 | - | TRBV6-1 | TGTGCCAGCAGTCCCGGACAGGGGGTTTCACCCCTCCACTTT | CASSPGQGVSPLHF
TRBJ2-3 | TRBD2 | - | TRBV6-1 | TGTGCCAGCAGCCCACTAGCGGGCCTCACAGATACGCAGTATTTT | CASSPLAGLTDTQYF
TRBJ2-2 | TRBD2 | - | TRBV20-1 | TGCAGTGCCAGGATGCGGACTAGCGGGAGACGGGACCGGAGCACCGGGGAGCTGTTTTTT | CSARMRTSGRRDRSTGELFF
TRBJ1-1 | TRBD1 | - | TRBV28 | TGTGCCAGCAGCCAGGGGGGGAGAGGGAACACTGAAGCTTTCTTT | CASSQGGRGNTEAFF
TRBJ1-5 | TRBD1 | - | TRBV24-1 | TGTGCCACCAGTGGCCTCCAGGGGGCTAACGCTTTTAGCAATCAGCCCCAGCATTTT | CATSGLQGANAFSNQPQHF
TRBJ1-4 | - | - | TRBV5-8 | TGTGCCAGCAGCCCGAGGGGCGGGCTCGAAAAACTGTTTTTT | CASSPRGGLEKLFF
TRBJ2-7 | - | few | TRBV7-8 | TGTGCCAGCAGCTTCCAGATCCAGGGTGAGCAGTACTTC | CASSFQIQGEQYF
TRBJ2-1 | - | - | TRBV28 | TGTGCCAGCAGTCCCTTGAATGAGCAGTTCTTC | CASSPLNEQFF
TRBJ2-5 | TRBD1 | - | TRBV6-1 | TGTGCCAGCAGCACGGGGGGACAGGGGGGAGAGACCCAGTACTTC | CASSTGGQGGETQYF
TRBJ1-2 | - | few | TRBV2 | TGTGCCAGCAGTGTTGGGGAATATCGGTATGGCTACACCTTC | CASSVGEYRYGYTF
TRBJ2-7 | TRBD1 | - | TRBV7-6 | TGTGCCAGCAGCTCGGGGACAGGGGCCGAGCAGTACTTC | CASSSGTGAEQYF